This T cell receptor (beta chain) was obtained from a study of T cell responses to AZD1222 COVID-19 vaccine (dated by TCRdb to the early 2020s). With respect to the entire study: AZD1222 recipients given second doses at about 4 weeks or at about 12 weeks were pooled, since spike-specific TCR depth and breadth were not found to differ between the two schedules. Trial participants were enrolled into age subgroups of 18-55, 56-69 and 70-plus years, which contained around 150, 28 and 57 TCR-sequenced participants, respectively. A total of more than 230 trial participants underwent TCR sequencing, of whom 200 to 220 had received two doses of AZD1222 and roughly 26 had received two doses of the MenACWY control vaccine.

The cysteine opens and the phenylalanine closes a CDR3 of 14 amino acids. The only DNA kept is the CDR3, 42 bases in frame from the first base. The CDR1 and CDR2 encoded by the germline V gene (reference sequence) are LNHNV and YYDKDF. V lost 5 bases and J lost 7 bases, and the count of bases not matched to a germline gene is 2. What the authors observed across the whole study: Because no samples from the day 14 peak response were available, repertoires could be characterized only after the peak T cell response. In the small 56-69-year group, the increase in depth fell short of significance, most likely because of low power. Nearly half of unique spike-specific TCRs reportedly recognized epitopes outside regions mutated in the B.1.351 and B.1.1.7 variants. Conclusions about previously exposed vaccinees are limited because only six or seven AZD1222 recipients were SARS-CoV-2 seropositive at baseline. Participants were mostly white British, with more females than males. The authors suggested clonal diversity may have been underestimated. After two AZD1222 doses, both the breadth and the depth of spike-specific TCRs were significantly higher than at day 0 and than in MenACWY recipients. The whole spike protein was spanned by vaccine-associated CD4 TCRs, and dominant responses were seen in regions 160-218 and 743-854.

The CDR3 regions of human TCRbeta chains were analyzed by immunosequencing. As for the authors' bioinformatics: TCRs in the repertoires were matched against a reference library of SARS-CoV-2-specific TCRs that had been generated with the MIRA antigen-specificity platform. Breadth was defined as the fraction of unique TCRs that were SARS-CoV-2-associated. Depth was defined as the fraction of total T cells that were SARS-CoV-2-associated. Each spike-specific TCR was assigned to its reactive spike region and to a CD4 or CD8 class using the MIRA data. Log10-transformed breadth and depth values were compared by one-way ANOVA with Sidak's multiple comparisons tests. The table comes from immuneACCESS by way of TCRdb, which keeps in-frame sequences with V and J called. Part of the clones is missing from these tables; in studies checked, under half for an unresolved V gene and the rest for unknown reasons. Clonal size and the V and J genes are those of that table, whereas D and trimming came from the DNA. In all, the sample holds approximately 150,000 clones, and around 94% of those were seen once. The ten largest account for around 0.9% of the sample.

Details on this clone: Its cognate antigen has yet to be identified. No clone much larger than this one lies a single base away; base qualities are absent.

Sample time point, as interpreted from the label and publication: baseline before first vaccination. The vaccinee samples were drawn from two UK trials, COV001 and COV002, one of which was a single-blind randomized controlled phase 2/3 trial testing AZD1222 (ChAdOx1 nCoV-19) in healthy adults. Trial participant PBMC samples were collected at day 0 and day 28 after the second dose for TCRbeta chain sequencing. The specimen comprised peripheral blood, sampled on day 0 of AZD1222 vaccination. Recombination joined TRBV15 with TRBJ1-4; TRBD1 lines up with 12 middle nucleotides. The TCR originated in an adult in good health. The CDR3 has the sequence CATSGGQGAEKLFF. Here is the DNA: TGTGCCACCAGCGGGGGACAGGGGGCTGAAAAACTGTTTTTT. With the portions outside the CDR3 filled from the reference TRBV15 and TRBJ1-4 genes, the complete variable region becomes DAMVIQNPRYQVTQFGKPVTLSCSQTLNHNVMYWYQQKSSQAPKLLFHYYDKDFNNEADTPDNFQSRRPNTSFCFLDIRSPGLGDTAMYLCATSGGQGAEKLFFGSGTQLSVL.